Listed below are T cell receptor beta chains from one sample, sequenced in a study of CD4 T cells in relation to SARS-CoV-2 and coronaviruses. TCRdb's table, derived via immunoSEQ multiplex PCR, lists solely in-frame clones and lacks some. This sample has about 23,000 clones, with just over 75% found just once. The antigens of these receptors remain unknown. Sequencing used CD4+ T cells from PBMCs, cultured in vitro. The receptors come from a human donor in good health. Both conserved end residues are part of each CDR3. The D gene is left open where the match is weak. Size tells how often a clone was seen (once, few, many) or the class of an expanded clone, and some rows leave it out.

>TRBV5-1|-|TRBD2|TRBJ2-1
TGCGCCAGCGGTAGCGGGAGTTCCTACAATGAGCAGTTCTTC
CASGSGSSYNEQFF
>TRBV9|-|-|TRBJ2-1
TGTGCCAGCAGCGCCACGGGTCTTGACTACAATGAGCAGTTCTTC
CASSATGLDYNEQFF
>TRBV5-4|-|-|TRBJ1-4
TGTGCCAGCAGCTTGGACAGTGCAACTAATGAAAAACTGTTTTTT
CASSLDSATNEKLFF
>TRBV2|-|-|TRBJ2-1
TGTGCCAGCAGTGAGGCCTTGTATGGGCTTGGCGATGAGCAGTTCTTC
CASSEALYGLGDEQFF
>TRBV2|-|-|TRBJ2-7
TGTGCCAGCAGAGAATCAGGGTTCCAATCCTACGAGCAGTACTTC
CASRESGFQSYEQYF
>TRBV7-9|-|TRBD1|TRBJ1-1
TGTGCCAGCAGCCTTGGACAGGGGTCCACTGAAGCTTTCTTT
CASSLGQGSTEAFF
>TRBV27|few|-|TRBJ1-2
TGTGCCAGCTCAACGGGCTATGGCTACACCTTC
CASSTGYGYTF
>TRBV4-2|-|-|TRBJ2-5
TGTGCCAGCAGCCAAGATAGAGCGCCTAGCAGCCAAGAGACCCAGTACTTC
CASSQDRAPSSQETQYF
>TRBV28|-|-|TRBJ2-3
TGTGCCAGCAGGGTGGGCGGCTCTAGCACAGATACGCAGTATTTT
CASRVGGSSTDTQYF
>TRBV29-1|-|-|TRBJ2-5
TGCAGCGTTGGACAAATACAAGAGACCCAGTACTTC
CSVGQIQETQYF
>TRBV18|-|-|TRBJ2-1
TGTGCCAGCTCACCCCTCAGCTCCTACAATGAGCAGTTCTTC
CASSPLSSYNEQFF
>TRBV15|-|-|TRBJ2-3
TGTGCCACCAGCGAATTTTCCAGAATCACAGATACGCAGTATTTT
CATSEFSRITDTQYF
>TRBV27|-|-|TRBJ1-2
TGTGCCAGCAGTTTCGTGGCGAAGGGCTACACCTTC
CASSFVAKGYTF
>TRBV11-3|-|-|TRBJ2-1
TGTGCCAGCAGCTCAGGTACCGGGGCAGTCCAAAGGCAGTTCTTC
CASSSGTGAVQRQFF
>TRBV5-1|-|-|TRBJ2-3
TGCGCCAGCAGCTATAACGTTCCGGGACTCTCAACGATCACAGATACGCAGTATTTT
CASSYNVPGLSTITDTQYF
>TRBV7-3|-|-|TRBJ2-1
TGTGCCAGCAGCCCTAACCGGGATGAGCAGTTCTTC
CASSPNRDEQFF
>TRBV28|few|-|TRBJ2-7
TGTGCCAGCAGCCTGATTGAATACGAGCAGTACTTC
CASSLIEYEQYF
>TRBV7-3|once|-|TRBJ2-5
TGTGCCAGCAGCCCCGCTAGATCCGGGACCCAGTACTTC
CASSPARSGTQYF
>TRBV2|-|-|TRBJ2-5
TGTGCCAGCAGCGTCCAAGAGACCCAGTACTTC
CASSVQETQYF
>TRBV28|-|TRBD1|TRBJ1-2
TGTGCCAGCAGGTATTCAGGGGGCGGCGCTAACTATGGCTACACCTTC
CASRYSGGGANYGYTF
>TRBV10-3|-|TRBD1|TRBJ1-5
TGTGCCATCAGTGGGGACAGGGGACTTAGCAATCAGCCCCAGCATTTT
CAISGDRGLSNQPQHF
>TRBV2|-|-|TRBJ2-2
TGTGCCAGCGCTGGCGGGGCTAGCCGTTACACCGGGGAGCTGTTTTTT
CASAGGASRYTGELFF
>TRBV5-1|-|-|TRBJ2-7
TGCGCCAGCAGCTTGGAGGGGGTAATCTACGAGCAGTACTTC
CASSLEGVIYEQYF
>TRBV9|-|TRBD2|TRBJ2-3
TGTGCCAGCAGCCCCGGACTAGCCCGCACAGATACGCAGTATTTT
CASSPGLARTDTQYF
>TRBV19|few|-|TRBJ1-3
TGTGCCAGTAGCCCGGGGACGGAGAACTCTGGAAACACCATATATTTT
CASSPGTENSGNTIYF
>TRBV30|-|TRBD2|TRBJ2-1
TGTGCCTTGGGGACCAGACTAGCGGGGTACAATGAGCAGTTCTTC
CALGTRLAGYNEQFF
>TRBV6-6|-|-|TRBJ1-5
TGTGCCAGCAGTCCACTCCACTCAGGAGCTGGCAATCAGCCCCAGCATTTT
CASSPLHSGAGNQPQHF
>TRBV2|-|-|TRBJ1-4
TGTGCCAGCAGTGTGGGGCGGAATGAAAAACTGTTTTTT
CASSVGRNEKLFF